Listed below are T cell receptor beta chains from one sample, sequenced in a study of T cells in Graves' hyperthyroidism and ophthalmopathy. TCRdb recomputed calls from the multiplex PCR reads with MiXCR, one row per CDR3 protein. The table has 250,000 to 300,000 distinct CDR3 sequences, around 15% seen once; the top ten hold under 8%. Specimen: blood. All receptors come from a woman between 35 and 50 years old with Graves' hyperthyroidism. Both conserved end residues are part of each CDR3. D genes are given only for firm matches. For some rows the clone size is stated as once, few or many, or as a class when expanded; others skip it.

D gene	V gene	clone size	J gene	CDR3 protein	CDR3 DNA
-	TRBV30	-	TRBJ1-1	CAWKKIRLGTEAFF	TGTGCCTGGAAGAAGATCAGGTTGGGCACTGAAGCTTTCTTT
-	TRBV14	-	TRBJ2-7	CASSRNPQVYEQYF	TGTGCCAGCAGCCGGAACCCCCAGGTCTACGAGCAGTACTTC
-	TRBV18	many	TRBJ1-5	CASSPRGDSNQPQHF	TGTGCCAGCTCACCACGGGGGGATAGCAATCAGCCCCAGCATTTT
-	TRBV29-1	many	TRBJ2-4	CSVAGSGTPQNIQYF	TGCAGCGTTGCTGGCTCAGGCACACCCCAAAACATTCAGTACTTC
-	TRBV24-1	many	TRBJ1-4	CATTAGEKLFF	TGTGCCACCACAGCGGGTGAGAAACTGTTTTTT
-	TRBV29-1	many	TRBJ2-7	CSVEDPGNPYEQYF	TGCAGCGTTGAAGATCCCGGGAACCCCTACGAGCAGTACTTC
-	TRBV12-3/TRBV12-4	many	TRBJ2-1	CASSTRGGKQFF	TGTGCCAGCAGTACGAGGGGGGGGAAGCAGTTCTTC
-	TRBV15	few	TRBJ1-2	CATSREGGHSYGYTF	TGTGCCACCAGCAGAGAAGGAGGGCATTCCTATGGCTACACCTTC
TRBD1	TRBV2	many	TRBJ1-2	CASSLTGTYGYTF	TGTGCCAGCAGCCTGACAGGGACCTATGGCTACACCTTC
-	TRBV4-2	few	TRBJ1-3	CASSQGSGNTIYF	TGTGCCAGCAGCCAGGGGTCGGGAAACACCATATATTTT
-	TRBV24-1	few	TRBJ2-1	CATSGKSRQQFF	TGTGCCACCAGTGGAAAGTCACGCCAGCAGTTCTTC
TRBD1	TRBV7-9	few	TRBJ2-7	CASSSWTGRYEQYF	TGTGCCAGCAGCTCTTGGACAGGGAGGTACGAGCAGTACTTC
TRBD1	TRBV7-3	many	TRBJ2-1	CASSLMGQGSYNEQFF	TGTGCCAGCAGCTTAATGGGACAGGGCTCCTACAATGAGCAGTTCTTC
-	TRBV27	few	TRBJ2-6	CASSFTGANVLTF	TGTGCCAGCAGTTTCACTGGGGCCAACGTCCTGACTTTC
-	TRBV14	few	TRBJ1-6	CASSQVVYSPLHF	TGTGCCAGCAGCCAAGTGGTGTATTCACCCCTCCACTTT
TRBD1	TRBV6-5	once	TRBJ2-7	CASSYSGTGSHEQYF	TGTGCCAGCAGTTACTCAGGGACAGGGTCCCACGAGCAGTACTTC
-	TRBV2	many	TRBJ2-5	CASKDTLQETQYF	TGTGCCAGCAAGGACACGCTCCAAGAGACCCAGTACTTC
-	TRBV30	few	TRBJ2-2	CAWKGSGELFF	TGTGCCTGGAAAGGGTCCGGGGAGCTGTTTTTT
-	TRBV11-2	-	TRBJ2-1	CASSPRRELAYNEQFF	TGTGCCAGCAGCCCCCGGCGAGAGCTCGCGTACAATGAGCAGTTCTTC
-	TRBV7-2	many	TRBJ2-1	CASSLSIWDEQFF	TGTGCCAGCAGCTTAAGTATCTGGGATGAGCAGTTCTTC
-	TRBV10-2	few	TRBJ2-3	CAGLAAAGEGTDTQYF	TGCGCCGGTTTAGCGGCCGCCGGGGAGGGCACAGATACGCAGTATTTT
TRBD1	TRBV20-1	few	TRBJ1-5	CSARAGQGSQPQHF	TGCAGTGCTAGGGCCGGACAGGGAAGCCAGCCCCAGCATTTT
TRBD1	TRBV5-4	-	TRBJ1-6	CASSSTGTDSPLHF	TGTGCCAGCAGCTCAACAGGGACAGATTCACCCCTCCACTTT
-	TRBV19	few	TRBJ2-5	CASSKRKDGLETQYF	TGTGCCAGTAGCAAAAGGAAAGACGGATTAGAGACCCAGTACTTC
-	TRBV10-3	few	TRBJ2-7	CAISESISYEQYF	TGTGCCATCAGTGAGTCGATTTCTTACGAGCAGTACTTC
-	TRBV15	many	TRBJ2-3	CATSRDVRKGTDTQYF	TGTGCCACCAGCAGAGATGTGAGGAAAGGCACAGATACGCAGTATTTT
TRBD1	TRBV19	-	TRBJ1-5	CASSRPQRGRSQPQHF	TGTGCCAGTAGTAGACCACAGAGGGGGCGAAGTCAGCCCCAGCATTTT
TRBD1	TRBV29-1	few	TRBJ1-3	CSVLGQTLSGNTIYF	TGCAGCGTCCTGGGACAGACTCTCTCTGGAAACACCATATATTTT
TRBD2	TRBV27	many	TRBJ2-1	CASSTIPGLADGDEQFF	TGTGCCAGCAGTACCATACCGGGACTAGCGGACGGGGATGAGCAGTTCTTC
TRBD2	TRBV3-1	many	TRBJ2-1	CASSQAAGTSDMNEQFF	TGTGCCAGCAGCCAAGCCGCCGGGACTAGCGATATGAATGAGCAGTTCTTC
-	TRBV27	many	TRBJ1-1	CASSSGRWNTEAFF	TGTGCCAGCAGTTCGGGACGATGGAACACTGAAGCTTTCTTT
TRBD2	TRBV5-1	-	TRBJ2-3	CASSLVTSGSTDTQYF	TGCGCCAGCAGCTTGGTGACTAGCGGGAGTACAGATACGCAGTATTTT
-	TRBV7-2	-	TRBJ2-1	CASSLTNAAYNEQFF	TGTGCCAGCAGCTTAACCAACGCCGCCTACAATGAGCAGTTCTTC
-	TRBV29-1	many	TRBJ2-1	CSVETFRAIRDEQFF	TGCAGCGTTGAGACCTTTAGGGCCATTCGGGATGAGCAGTTCTTC
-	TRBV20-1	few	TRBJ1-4	CSARPGSNEKLFF	TGCAGTGCTAGACCGGGAAGTAATGAAAAACTGTTTTTT
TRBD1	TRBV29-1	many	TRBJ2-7	CSVRSGQGATYEQYF	TGCAGCGTCCGTTCGGGACAGGGGGCCACCTACGAGCAGTACTTC
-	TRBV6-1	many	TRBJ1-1	CASKKRDTEAFF	TGTGCCAGTAAAAAACGGGACACTGAAGCTTTCTTT
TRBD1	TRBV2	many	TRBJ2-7	CASRRPGQGLDEQYF	TGTGCCAGCAGGCGTCCGGGACAGGGTCTCGACGAGCAGTACTTC
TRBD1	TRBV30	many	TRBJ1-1	CAWRPTSGTGGTEAFF	TGTGCCTGGAGGCCCACCTCCGGGACAGGGGGGACTGAAGCTTTCTTT
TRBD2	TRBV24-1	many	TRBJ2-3	CATSDPSGRGTDTQYF	TGTGCCACCAGTGATCCTAGCGGCCGGGGCACAGATACGCAGTATTTT
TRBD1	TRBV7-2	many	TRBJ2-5	CASSLAGQGGMETQYF	TGTGCCAGCAGCTTAGCGGGACAGGGAGGGATGGAGACCCAGTACTTC
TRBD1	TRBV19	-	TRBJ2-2	CASSTRRTGRTGELFF	TGTGCCAGTAGTACTCGCCGGACAGGAAGGACCGGGGAGCTGTTTTTT
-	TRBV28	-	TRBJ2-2	CASSLWTGRETGELFF	TGTGCCAGCAGTTTGTGGACAGGGCGGGAGACCGGGGAGCTGTTTTTT
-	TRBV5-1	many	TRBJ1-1	CASSFGQRNTEAFF	TGTGCCAGCAGCTTCGGACAGCGGAACACTGAAGCTTTCTTT
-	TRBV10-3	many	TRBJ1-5	CAISEGRDSQPQHF	TGTGCCATCAGTGAAGGCAGGGACTCTCAGCCCCAGCATTTT
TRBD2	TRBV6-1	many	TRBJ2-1	CATRLAGGPDNEQFF	TGTGCCACCCGGTTAGCGGGAGGGCCGGACAATGAGCAGTTCTTC
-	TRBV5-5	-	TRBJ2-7	CASSLSLVNSYEQYF	TGTGCCAGCAGCTTATCGTTAGTCAACTCCTACGAGCAGTACTTC
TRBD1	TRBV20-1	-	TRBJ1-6	CSAPGQGNSPLHF	TGCAGTGCCCCGGGACAGGGAAATTCACCCCTCCACTTT
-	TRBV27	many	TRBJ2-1	CASSWNSGVEQFF	TGTGCCAGCAGTTGGAATTCGGGTGTTGAGCAGTTCTTC
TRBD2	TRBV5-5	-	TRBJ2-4	CASSLKTSEAKNIQYF	TGTGCCAGCAGCTTAAAGACTAGCGAAGCCAAAAACATTCAGTACTTC
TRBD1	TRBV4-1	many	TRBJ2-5	CASSLTPDRDQETQYF	TGCGCCAGCAGCCTAACCCCGGACAGGGACCAAGAGACCCAGTACTTC